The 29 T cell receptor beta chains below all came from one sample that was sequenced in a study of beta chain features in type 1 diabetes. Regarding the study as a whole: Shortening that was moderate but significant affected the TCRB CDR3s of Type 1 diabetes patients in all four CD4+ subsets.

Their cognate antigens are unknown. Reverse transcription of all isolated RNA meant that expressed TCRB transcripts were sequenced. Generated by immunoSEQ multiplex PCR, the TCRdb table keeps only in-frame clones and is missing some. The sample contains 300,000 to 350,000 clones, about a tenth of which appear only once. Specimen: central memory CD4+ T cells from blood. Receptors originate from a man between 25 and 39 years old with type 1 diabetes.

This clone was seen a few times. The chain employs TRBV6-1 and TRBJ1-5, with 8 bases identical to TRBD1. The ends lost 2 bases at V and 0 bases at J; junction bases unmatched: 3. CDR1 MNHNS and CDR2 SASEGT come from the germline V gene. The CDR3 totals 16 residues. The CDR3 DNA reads TGTGCCAGCAGTGAACAGGGGGCAATTAGCAATCAGCCCCAGCATTTT. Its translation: CASSEQGAISNQPQHF.

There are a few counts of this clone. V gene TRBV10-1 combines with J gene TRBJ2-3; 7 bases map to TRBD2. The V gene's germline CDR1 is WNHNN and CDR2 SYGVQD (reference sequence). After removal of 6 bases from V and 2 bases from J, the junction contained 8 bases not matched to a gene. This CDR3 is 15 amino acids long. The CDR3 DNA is TGCGCCAGCAGCCAAAAGCGGGGTAACACAGATACGCAGTATTTT. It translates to CASSQKRGNTDTQYF.

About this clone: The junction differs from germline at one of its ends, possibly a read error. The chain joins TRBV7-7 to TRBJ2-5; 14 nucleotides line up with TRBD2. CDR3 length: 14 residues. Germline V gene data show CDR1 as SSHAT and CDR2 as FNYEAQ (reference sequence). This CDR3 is CASSPGLAGATQYF. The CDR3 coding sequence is TGTGCTAGCAGTCCGGGACTAGCGGGGGCCACCCAGTACTTC.

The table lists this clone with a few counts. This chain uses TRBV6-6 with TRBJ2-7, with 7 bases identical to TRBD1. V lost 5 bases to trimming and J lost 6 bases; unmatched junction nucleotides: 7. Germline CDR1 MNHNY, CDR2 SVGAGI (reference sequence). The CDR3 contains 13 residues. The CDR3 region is CASSRDRAREQYF. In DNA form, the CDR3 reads TGTGCCAGCAGTCGAGACAGGGCTCGCGAGCAGTACTTC.

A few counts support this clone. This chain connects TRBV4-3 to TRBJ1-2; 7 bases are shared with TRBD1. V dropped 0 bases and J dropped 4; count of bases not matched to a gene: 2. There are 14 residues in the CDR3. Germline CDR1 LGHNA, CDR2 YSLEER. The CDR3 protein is CASSQEGQTYGYTF. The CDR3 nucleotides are TGCGCCAGCAGCCAAGAGGGACAGACCTATGGCTACACCTTC.

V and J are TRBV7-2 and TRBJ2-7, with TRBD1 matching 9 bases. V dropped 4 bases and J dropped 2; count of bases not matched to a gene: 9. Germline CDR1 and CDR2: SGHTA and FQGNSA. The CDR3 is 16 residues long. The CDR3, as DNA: TGTGCCAGCAGCTCCCCGACCGGGACAGGGACCTACGAGCAGTACTTC. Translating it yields CASSSPTGTGTYEQYF. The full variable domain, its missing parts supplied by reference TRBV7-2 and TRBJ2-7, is GAGVSQSPSNKVTEKGKDVELRCDPISGHTALYWYRQSLGQGLEFLIYFQGNSAPDKSGLPSDRFSAERTGGSVSTLTIQRTQQEDSAVYLCASSSPTGTGTYEQYFGPGTRLTVT.

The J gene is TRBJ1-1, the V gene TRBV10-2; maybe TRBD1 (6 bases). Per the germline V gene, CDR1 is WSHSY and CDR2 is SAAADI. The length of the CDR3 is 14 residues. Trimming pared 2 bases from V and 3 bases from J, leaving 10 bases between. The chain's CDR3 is CASSEAGGHTEAFF. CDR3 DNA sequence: TGCGCCAGCAGTGAGGCGGGGGGGCACACTGAAGCTTTCTTT.

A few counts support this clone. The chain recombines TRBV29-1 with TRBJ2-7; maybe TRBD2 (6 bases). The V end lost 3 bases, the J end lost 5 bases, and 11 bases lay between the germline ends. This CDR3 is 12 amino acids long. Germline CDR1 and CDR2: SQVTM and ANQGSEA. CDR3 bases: TGCAGCGTTGAGTTTGGAGGGGACGAGCAGTACTTC. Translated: CSVEFGGDEQYF.

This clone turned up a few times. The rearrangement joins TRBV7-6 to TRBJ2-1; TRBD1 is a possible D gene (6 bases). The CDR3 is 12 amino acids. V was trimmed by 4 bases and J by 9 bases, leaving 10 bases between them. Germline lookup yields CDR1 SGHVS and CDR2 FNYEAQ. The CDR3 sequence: CASSSDRIEQFF. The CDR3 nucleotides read TGTGCCAGCAGCTCCGACAGGATTGAGCAGTTCTTC. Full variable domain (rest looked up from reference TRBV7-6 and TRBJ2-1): GAGVSQSPRYKVTKRGQDVALRCDPISGHVSLYWYRQALGQGPEFLTYFNYEAQQDKSGLPNDRFSAERPEGSISTLTIQRTEQRDSAMYRCASSSDRIEQFFGPGTRLTVL.

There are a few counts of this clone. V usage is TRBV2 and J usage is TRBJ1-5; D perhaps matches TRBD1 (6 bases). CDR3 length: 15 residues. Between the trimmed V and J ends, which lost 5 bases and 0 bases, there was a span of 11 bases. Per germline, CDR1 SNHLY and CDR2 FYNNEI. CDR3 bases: TGTGCCAGCAGTCGGGCAGGGGATAGCAATCAGCCCCAGCATTTT. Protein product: CASSRAGDSNQPQHF.

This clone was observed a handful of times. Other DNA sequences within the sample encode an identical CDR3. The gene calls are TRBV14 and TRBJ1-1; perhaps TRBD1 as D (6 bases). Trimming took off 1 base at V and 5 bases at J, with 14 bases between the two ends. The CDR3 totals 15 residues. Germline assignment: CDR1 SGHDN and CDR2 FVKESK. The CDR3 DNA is TGTGCCAGCAGCCAAGTCGCAGGGGCGGATACTGAAGCTTTCTTT. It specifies CASSQVAGADTEAFF.

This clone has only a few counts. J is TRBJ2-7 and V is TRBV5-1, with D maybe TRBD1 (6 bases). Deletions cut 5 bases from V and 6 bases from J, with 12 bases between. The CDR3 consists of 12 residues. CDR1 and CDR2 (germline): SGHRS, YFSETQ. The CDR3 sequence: CASSTGNSEQYF. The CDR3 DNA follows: TGCGCCAGCAGTACAGGGAACTCCGAGCAGTACTTC.

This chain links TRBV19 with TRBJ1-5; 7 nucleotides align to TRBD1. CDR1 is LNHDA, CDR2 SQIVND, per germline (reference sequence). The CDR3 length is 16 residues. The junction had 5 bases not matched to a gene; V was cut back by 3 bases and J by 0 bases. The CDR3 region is CASSIETGYSNQPQHF. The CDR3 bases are TGTGCCAGTAGTATCGAGACAGGGTATAGCAATCAGCCCCAGCATTTT.

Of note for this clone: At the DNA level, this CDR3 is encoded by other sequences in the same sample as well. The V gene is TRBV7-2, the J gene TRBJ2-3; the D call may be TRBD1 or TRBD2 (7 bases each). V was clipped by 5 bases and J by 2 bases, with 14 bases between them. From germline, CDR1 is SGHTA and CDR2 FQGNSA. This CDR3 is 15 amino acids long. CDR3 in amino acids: CASSLGGGFTDTQYF. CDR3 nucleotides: TGTGCCAGCAGCCTGGGAGGGGGCTTCACAGATACGCAGTATTTT.

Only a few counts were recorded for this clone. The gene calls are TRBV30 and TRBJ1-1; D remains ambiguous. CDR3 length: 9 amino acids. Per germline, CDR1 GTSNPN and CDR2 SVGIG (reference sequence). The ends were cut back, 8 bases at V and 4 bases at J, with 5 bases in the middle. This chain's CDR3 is CAPFTEAFF. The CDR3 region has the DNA TGTGCCCCTTTCACTGAAGCTTTCTTT.

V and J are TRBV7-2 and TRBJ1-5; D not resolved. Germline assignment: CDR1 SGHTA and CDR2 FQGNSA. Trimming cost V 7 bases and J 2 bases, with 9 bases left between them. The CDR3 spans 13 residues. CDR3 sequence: CASTLPGNQPQHF. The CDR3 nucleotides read TGTGCCAGCACATTGCCTGGCAATCAGCCCCAGCATTTT. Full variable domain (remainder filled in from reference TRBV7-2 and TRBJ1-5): GAGVSQSPSNKVTEKGKDVELRCDPISGHTALYWYRQSLGQGLEFLIYFQGNSAPDKSGLPSDRFSAERTGGSVSTLTIQRTQQEDSAVYLCASTLPGNQPQHFGDGTRLSIL.

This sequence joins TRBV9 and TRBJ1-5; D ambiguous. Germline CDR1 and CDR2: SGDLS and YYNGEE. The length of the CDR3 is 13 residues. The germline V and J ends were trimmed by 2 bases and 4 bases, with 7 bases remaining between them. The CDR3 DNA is TGTGCCAGCAGCGTGGACGGTAATCAGCCCCAGCATTTT. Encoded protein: CASSVDGNQPQHF.

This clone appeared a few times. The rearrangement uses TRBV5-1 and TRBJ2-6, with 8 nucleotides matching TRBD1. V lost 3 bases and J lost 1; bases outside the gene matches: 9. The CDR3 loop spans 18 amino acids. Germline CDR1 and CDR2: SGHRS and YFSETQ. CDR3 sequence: CASSSTGQGVSGANVLTF. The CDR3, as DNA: TGCGCCAGCAGCTCCACTGGACAGGGAGTATCTGGGGCCAACGTCCTGACTTTC.

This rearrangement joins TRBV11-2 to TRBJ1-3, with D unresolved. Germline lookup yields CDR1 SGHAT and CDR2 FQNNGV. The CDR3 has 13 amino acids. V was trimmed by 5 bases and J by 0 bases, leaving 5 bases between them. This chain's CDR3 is CASSQSSGNTIYF. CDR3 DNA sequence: TGTGCCAGCAGCCAGAGCTCTGGAAACACCATATATTTT.

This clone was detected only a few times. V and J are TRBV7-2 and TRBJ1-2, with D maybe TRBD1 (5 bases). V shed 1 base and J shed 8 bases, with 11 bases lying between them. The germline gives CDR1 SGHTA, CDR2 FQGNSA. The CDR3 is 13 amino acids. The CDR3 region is CASSLEHGDGYTF. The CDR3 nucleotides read TGTGCCAGCAGCTTAGAACATGGGGACGGCTACACCTTC.

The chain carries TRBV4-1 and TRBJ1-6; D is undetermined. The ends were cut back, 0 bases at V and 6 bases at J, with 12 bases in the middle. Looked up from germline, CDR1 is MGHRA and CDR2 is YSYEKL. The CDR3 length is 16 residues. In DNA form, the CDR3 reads TGCGCCAGCAGCCAAGAGGGCGGATCGCCTAATTCACCCCTCCACTTT. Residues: CASSQEGGSPNSPLHF.

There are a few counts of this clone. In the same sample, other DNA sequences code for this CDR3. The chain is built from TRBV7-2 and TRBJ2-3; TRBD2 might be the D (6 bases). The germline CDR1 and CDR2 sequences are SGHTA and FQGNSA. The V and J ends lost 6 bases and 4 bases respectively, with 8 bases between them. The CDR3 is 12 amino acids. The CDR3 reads CASSSGADTQYF. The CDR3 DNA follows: TGTGCCAGCAGTTCGGGGGCAGATACGCAGTATTTT. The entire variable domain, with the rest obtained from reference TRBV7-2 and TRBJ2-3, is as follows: GAGVSQSPSNKVTEKGKDVELRCDPISGHTALYWYRQSLGQGLEFLIYFQGNSAPDKSGLPSDRFSAERTGGSVSTLTIQRTQQEDSAVYLCASSSGADTQYFGPGTRLTVL.

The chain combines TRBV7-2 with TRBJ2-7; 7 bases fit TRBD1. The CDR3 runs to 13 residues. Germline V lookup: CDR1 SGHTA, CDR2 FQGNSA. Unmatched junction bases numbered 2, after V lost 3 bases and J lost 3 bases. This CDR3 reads CASSLGQFYEQYF. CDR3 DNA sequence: TGTGCCAGCAGCTTGGGACAGTTCTACGAGCAGTACTTC.

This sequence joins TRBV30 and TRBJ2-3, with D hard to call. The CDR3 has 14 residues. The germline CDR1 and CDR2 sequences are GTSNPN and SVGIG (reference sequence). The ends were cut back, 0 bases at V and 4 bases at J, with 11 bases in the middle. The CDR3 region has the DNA TGTGCCTGGAGTGTCAATGGATTAGCAGATACGCAGTATTTT. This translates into CAWSVNGLADTQYF.

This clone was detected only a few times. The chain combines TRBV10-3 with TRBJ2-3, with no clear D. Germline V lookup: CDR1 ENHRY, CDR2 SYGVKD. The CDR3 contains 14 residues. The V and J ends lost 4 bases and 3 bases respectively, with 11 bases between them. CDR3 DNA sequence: TGTGCCATCAGTGCCAGCGAGTCGACAGATACGCAGTATTTT. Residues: CAISASESTDTQYF.

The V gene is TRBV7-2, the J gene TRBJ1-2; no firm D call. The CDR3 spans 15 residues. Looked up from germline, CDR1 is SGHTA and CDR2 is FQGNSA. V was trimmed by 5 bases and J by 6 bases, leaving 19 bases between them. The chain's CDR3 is CASSRGGRGGNGYTF. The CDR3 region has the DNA TGTGCCAGCAGCCGAGGCGGCAGAGGTGGTAATGGCTACACCTTC.

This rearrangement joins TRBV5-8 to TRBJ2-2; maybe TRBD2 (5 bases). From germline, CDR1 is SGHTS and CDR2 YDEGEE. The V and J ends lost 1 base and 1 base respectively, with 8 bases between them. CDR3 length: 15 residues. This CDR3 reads CASSLTGRNTGELFF. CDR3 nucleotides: TGTGCCAGCAGCTTGACGGGGAGGAACACCGGGGAGCTGTTTTTT.

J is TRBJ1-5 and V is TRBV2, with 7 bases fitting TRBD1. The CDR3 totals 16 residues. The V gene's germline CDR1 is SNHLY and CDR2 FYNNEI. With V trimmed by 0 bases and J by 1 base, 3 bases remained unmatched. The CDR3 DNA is TGTGCCAGCAGTGAAGCGAGGGGGCCAAGCAATCAGCCCCAGCATTTT. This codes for CASSEARGPSNQPQHF.

This CDR3 reads CAISAGPGPGTDTQYF. For the CDR3, the DNA is TGTGCCATCAGTGCCGGGCCGGGCCCTGGCACAGATACGCAGTATTTT. This chain links TRBV10-3 with TRBJ2-3; D uncertain. Trimming took off 4 bases at V and 1 base at J, with 15 bases between the two ends. Looked up from germline, CDR1 is ENHRY and CDR2 is SYGVKD. The CDR3 contains 16 residues.